The 16 T cell receptor beta chains below come from one sample, sequenced in a study of long-term antiretroviral therapy in people with HIV. At survey level, the immunoSEQ assay was run in its v3.0 version. TCRdb keeps only in-frame clones here, not all; method: immunoSEQ multiplex PCR. The sample has around 31,000 clones, roughly nine tenths seen once; the top ten hold about 7%. Sequencing used unsorted PBMCs, obtained roughly 5 years before starting antiretroviral therapy. The receptors come from a man aged 50-59 years with HIV.

The chain links TRBV7-2 to TRBJ2-5; unclear D gene. The CDR3 runs 11 residues. Germline V CDR1 and CDR2: SGHTA, FQGNSA. V lost 11 bases, J lost 9 bases, and 16 bases lay in between. CDR3 loop: CASSILWAQYF. In DNA form, the CDR3 reads TGTGCCTCTTCTATTCTTTGGGCCCAGTACTTC.

The chain joins TRBV4-1 to TRBJ2-2, with TRBD1 identical over 12 bases. The CDR3 is made up of 16 amino acids. Germline-derived CDR1 and CDR2 are MGHRA and YSYEKL. The V gene end was trimmed by 0 bases and the J gene end by 9 bases; junction bases not matched to a gene: 5. CDR3 sequence: CASSQDHGTGGRELFF. CDR3 coding DNA: TGCGCCAGCAGCCAAGATCACGGGACAGGGGGCCGGGAGCTGTTTTTT.

This clone was seen just once. The chain uses TRBV7-8 and TRBJ2-1, with TRBD2 matching 8 bases. CDR1 and CDR2 from the germline V gene are SGHVS and FQNEAQ. CDR3 length: 15 residues. V lost 1 base to trimming and J lost 4 bases; unmatched junction nucleotides: 3. CDR3 protein: CASSLGSGGYNEQFF. The CDR3 region has the DNA TGTGCCAGCAGCTTAGGGTCGGGAGGGTACAATGAGCAGTTCTTC.

A single count supports this clone. J is TRBJ1-2 and V is TRBV5-6; no clear D. The CDR3 loop spans 14 amino acids. Germline V gives CDR1 SGHDT, CDR2 YYEEEE. V dropped 4 bases and J dropped 1 base, with 11 bases sitting between them. CDR3 sequence (DNA): TGTGCCAGCAGCGGGATACAAAATAACTATGGCTACACCTTC. It specifies CASSGIQNNYGYTF.

This sequence joins TRBV14 and TRBJ2-7, with 8 bases that match TRBD1. From germline, CDR1 is SGHDN and CDR2 FVKESK. The CDR3 totals 15 residues. V shed 5 bases and J 7 bases; nucleotides not matched to a gene: 13. The CDR3 reads CASSAVDRGTWEQYF. The CDR3 nucleotides read TGTGCCAGCAGCGCTGTTGACAGGGGAACATGGGAGCAGTACTTC.

This chain connects TRBV5-1 to TRBJ2-3, with TRBD2 identical over 7 bases. Germline loops: CDR1 SGHRS, CDR2 YFSETQ. The junction had 7 bases not matched to a gene; V was cut back by 4 bases and J by 2 bases. This CDR3 has 15 residues. DNA of the CDR3: TGCGCCAGCAGCATGGGACTATCAACCACAGATACGCAGTATTTT. Its translation: CASSMGLSTTDTQYF.

The V and J genes are TRBV5-1 and TRBJ2-7, with D possibly TRBD1 on 6 matching bases. The germline V gene encodes CDR1 SGHRS and CDR2 YFSETQ. There are 14 residues in the CDR3. Trimming removed 4 bases from V and 1 base from J, with 12 bases in between. This CDR3 reads CASSPGTPSYEQYF. The CDR3 bases are TGCGCCAGCAGCCCTGGGACACCTTCCTACGAGCAGTACTTC.

The chain recombines TRBV27 with TRBJ2-2, with D unclear. Per germline, CDR1 MNHEY and CDR2 SMNVEV (reference sequence). The CDR3 totals 14 residues. V was shortened by 0 bases and J by 5 bases, with 7 bases between the two germline ends. CDR3 protein: CASSLSGITGELFF. CDR3 DNA sequence: TGTGCCAGCAGTTTATCGGGGATAACCGGGGAGCTGTTTTTT.

This chain joins TRBV5-6 and TRBJ1-3, with 7 bases matching TRBD1. J lost 7 bases, V lost 0 bases, and 1 base had no gene match. There are 13 residues in the CDR3. The V gene's germline CDR1 is SGHDT and CDR2 YYEEEE. CDR3 coding DNA: TGTGCCAGCAGCTTGGTGACAGGGAACACCATATATTTT. Its translation: CASSLVTGNTIYF.

This chain uses TRBV7-2 with TRBJ2-7, with D perhaps being TRBD1 or TRBD2 (5 bases each). Germline values: CDR1 SGHTA, CDR2 FQGNSA. The CDR3 is 15 amino acids. Trimming shortened V by 4 bases and J by 0 bases, and 13 bases separated the two germline ends. CDR3 in amino acids: CASSWDQISSYEQYF. DNA of the CDR3: TGTGCCAGCAGCTGGGACCAAATTAGCTCCTACGAGCAGTACTTC.

This sequence joins TRBV27 and TRBJ2-1; TRBD2 aligns across 9 bases. CDR3 length: 15 residues. Germline V gene lookup returns CDR1 MNHEY and CDR2 SMNVEV (reference sequence). V trimming: 7 bases; J trimming: 3 bases; junction bases outside the gene matches: 7. CDR3 in DNA: TGTGCCAGCACTTCGGCTAGCGGGAACTACAATGAGCAGTTCTTC. Translation gives CASTSASGNYNEQFF.

In the case of this clone: The same CDR3 can be traced to other DNA sequences in this sample. CDR3 region: CASSPDRNQPQHF. The CDR3 nucleotides are TGTGCCAGCTCACCGGACAGGAATCAGCCCCAGCATTTT. The V call is TRBV18, the J call TRBJ1-5; 7 nucleotides align to TRBD1. Germline V CDR1 and CDR2: KGHSH, LQKENI. This CDR3 is built from 13 residues. Germline trimming cut 3 bases from V and 4 bases from J; bases unmatched to any gene: 0.

The sample holds a few counts of this clone. The gene calls are TRBV5-4 and TRBJ1-2; 10 bases are a match to TRBD1. Germline V CDR1 and CDR2: SGHNT, YYREEE (reference sequence). V was clipped by 4 bases and J by 6 bases; unmatched bases: 3. The CDR3 sequence is 13 residues long. The CDR3 spells CASSGGQGNGYTF. CDR3 coding DNA: TGTGCCAGCAGCGGGGGACAGGGGAATGGCTACACCTTC.

This clone was observed a few times. J is TRBJ1-6 and V is TRBV21-1. TRBV21-1 is a pseudogene. The CDR3 covers 13 residues. CDR3 residues: CASSKDRFSPLHF. The CDR3 region has the DNA TGTGCCAGCAGCAAAGACCGGTTCTCACCCCTCCACTTT.

The gene calls are TRBV5-1 and TRBJ1-1; D is undetermined. Between the trimmed V and J ends, which lost 0 bases and 2 bases, there was a span of 8 bases. Germline CDR1 SGHRS, CDR2 YFSETQ. The CDR3 contains 14 residues. CDR3 region: CASSLGRGNTEAFF. Written as DNA, the CDR3 is TGCGCCAGCAGCTTGGGACGGGGAAACACTGAAGCTTTCTTT.

This chain links TRBV30 with TRBJ1-5; D unclear. This CDR3 is built from 17 residues. The germline V gene encodes CDR1 GTSNPN and CDR2 SVGIG (reference sequence). With 3 bases removed from V and 0 bases from J, the gap between germline ends came to 18 bases. The CDR3: CAWSPRLLIYSNQPQHF. For the CDR3, the DNA is TGTGCCTGGAGCCCTAGGCTCTTAATCTATAGCAATCAGCCCCAGCATTTT.